This T cell receptor beta chain was observed in a study of control samples from healthy donors and cancer patients (dated by TCRdb to the early 2020s). V is shortened by 0 bases, J by 7 bases, and the region joining them spans 9 bases. Taken from cysteine to phenylalanine, the CDR3 has 13 residues. CDR3 DNA is the only sequence kept; it has 39 bases, read in frame from the first base. CDR1 LNHDA and CDR2 SQIVND are derived from the germline V gene (reference sequence). The method behind the library was the immunoSEQ multiplex PCR assay. The source is immuneACCESS, and TCRdb retained only in-frame sequences with V and J called. Part of the clones is not carried over; for the studies checked, unresolved V genes explain less than half of this, and the remainder is unexplained. Across this sample there are about 59,000 clones, with more than 85% seen only once. Of the sample, 1.7% is held by the ten largest clones.

With regard to this clone: Its antigen specificity is not known. Base qualities are not at hand, and no much larger clone is one base apart.

The sample taken for sequencing was PBMCs. The sequence derives from a man aged 40-49 years with colorectal cancer. The chain is assembled from TRBV19 and TRBJ2-5, and possibly TRBD2, on 5 matching bases. The nucleotide sequence is given as TGTGCCAGTAGTATAGACCCGAGCGGGACCCAGTACTTC. The encoded protein is CASSIDPSGTQYF.